The rows below give T cell receptor beta chains drawn from one sample of a study of CXCR3-negative and CXCR3-positive naive CD8 T cells. TCRdb reprocessed the 5' RACE reads, with one entry per CDR3 protein and no DNA. This table holds over 70,000 distinct CDR3 sequences. Sequencing was carried out using naive CXCR3- CD8+ T cells from blood. The receptors derive from a human donor in good health. Some clones in this sample may be carry-over from other donors' samples. CDR3s include the opening cysteine and the closing phenylalanine or tryptophan.

len	v_gene	j_gene	CDR3aa
16	TRBV20-1	TRBJ2-7	CSARDGVGISAYEQYF
13	TRBV13	TRBJ2-7	CASSSGTTYEQYF
13	TRBV9	TRBJ1-2	CASSVAGGDGYTF
12	TRBV12-3/TRBV12-4	TRBJ1-4	CASSLDGEKLFF
18	TRBV12-3/TRBV12-4	TRBJ2-5	CASSLFAFVGTGQETQYF
17	TRBV25-1	TRBJ2-6	CASRGAGMAAGANVLTF
15	TRBV29-1	TRBJ1-1	CSVEDVVGLNTEAFF
15	TRBV7-3	TRBJ2-7	CASSPERGVSYEQYF
15	TRBV7-9	TRBJ2-5	CASSHTGDSQETQYF
14	TRBV12-3/TRBV12-4	TRBJ2-1	CASSENPPEVEQFF
15	TRBV4-2	TRBJ2-1	CASSQDAGGPNEQFF
17	TRBV7-6	TRBJ1-1	CASSSSRGGLMNTEAFF
15	TRBV12-3/TRBV12-4	TRBJ2-7	CASRYSGAPQVEQYF
12	TRBV20-1	TRBJ1-1	CSATKINTEAFF
19	TRBV28	TRBJ2-6	CASTIRRRTRNSGANVLTF
18	TRBV11-1	TRBJ2-5	CASSPLDFVKRGEETQYF
13	TRBV6-5	TRBJ1-2	CASSYGTGEGYTF
14	TRBV7-9	TRBJ2-7	CASSLEGGLYEQYF
19	TRBV12-3/TRBV12-4	TRBJ2-1	CASSFVPDGGKSSYNEQFF
11	TRBV29-1	TRBJ1-1	CSVIGGLEAFF
13	TRBV6-5	TRBJ2-7	CASSYGGNYEQYF
14	TRBV29-1	TRBJ2-7	CSVGGKQGTYEQYF
21	TRBV7-8	TRBJ2-3	CASSLARQILAGHEEGDTQYF
14	TRBV3-1	TRBJ1-5	CASSQDGVHQPQHF
15	TRBV29-1	TRBJ2-1	CSATMTGYPYNEQFF
12	TRBV20-1	TRBJ1-6	CSAEESNSPLHF
13	TRBV29-1	TRBJ1-3	CSVEVGPSNTIYF
14	TRBV12-3/TRBV12-4	TRBJ1-6	CASSWGTYNSPLHF
16	TRBV7-8	TRBJ2-5	CASSLRAGAFRETQYF
16	TRBV11-2	TRBJ2-5	CASSSTLIAGGETQYF
11	TRBV29-1	TRBJ1-2	CAGTGLDGYTF
13	TRBV10-3	TRBJ2-1	CAIGLPTSNEQFF
15	TRBV7-6	TRBJ2-1	CASSFGTGGSNEQFF
14	TRBV11-2	TRBJ2-5	CASSLEWNQETQYF
15	TRBV28	TRBJ2-7	CASSLFFREKYEQYF
13	TRBV29-1	TRBJ2-3	CSIEEVLTDTQYF
11	TRBV29-1	TRBJ2-7	CSARLAGEQYF
12	TRBV12-3/TRBV12-4	TRBJ2-7	CASTRHAYEQYF
14	TRBV28	TRBJ1-2	CASSPSGDSYGYTF
14	TRBV7-3	TRBJ2-5	CASSSLAGEETQYF
14	TRBV5-5	TRBJ2-3	CASRVDSTSDTQYF
19	TRBV5-1	TRBJ2-3	CASSLEGLAGGPRTDTQYF
16	TRBV6-4	TRBJ2-2	CASSDDVGTPTGELFF
16	TRBV28	TRBJ2-7	CASSLFAGTSGYEQYF
15	TRBV6-2/TRBV6-3	TRBJ1-5	CASGGTGFSLGPQHF
14	TRBV29-1	TRBJ1-2	CSVEGQGVDYGYTF